These T cell receptor beta chains were read from a single sample in a study of blood T cells in healthy people across ages. From the 5' RACE reads, TCRdb called clonotypes with MiXCR, one entry per CDR3 protein. The sample consists of around 800,000 distinct CDR3 sequences, about 53% of them appearing once. Sequencing used blood. The source is a man at least 80 years old in good health. CDR3s include the opening cysteine and the closing phenylalanine or tryptophan. The D gene is left open where the match is weak. Expanded clones get a size class; other rows say once, few or many, or leave the size out.

>few|TRBV7-2|TRBJ2-5|TRBD1
CASSYGQGLGGETQYF
TGTGCCAGCAGCTACGGACAGGGCTTAGGGGGAGAGACCCAGTACTTC
>few|TRBV12-3/TRBV12-4|TRBJ2-6|-
CASSLWLGSGANVLTF
TGTGCCAGCAGTTTATGGTTAGGGTCCGGGGCCAACGTCCTGACTTTC
>few|TRBV5-6|TRBJ2-7|TRBD2
CASSLTGGPSSYEQYF
TGTGCCAGCAGCTTAACGGGAGGTCCGAGCTCCTACGAGCAGTACTTC
>-|TRBV5-1|TRBJ2-1|-
CASSTGPSNEQFF
TGCGCCAGCAGCACGGGACCCTCCAATGAGCAGTTCTTC
>few|TRBV21-1|TRBJ2-3|-
CASSNRALPEDWHRYAYF
TGTGCCAGCAGCAACCGGGCCCTCCCTGAGGACTGGCACAGATACGCGTATTTT
>-|TRBV6-5|TRBJ1-2|-
CASSYGATNYGYTF
TGTGCCAGCAGTTACGGAGCTACTAACTATGGCTACACCTTC
>-|TRBV20-1|TRBJ2-3|TRBD1
CSAKQGASGTVTQYF
TGCAGTGCCAAACAGGGGGCATCCGGCACAGTTACGCAGTATTTT
>-|TRBV20-1|TRBJ2-1|-
CSASNTVNEQFF
TGCAGTGCTAGTAACACAGTCAATGAGCAGTTCTTC
>-|TRBV6-4|TRBJ2-7|TRBD2
CASSEGGRAYNEQYF
TGTGCCAGCAGTGAGGGCGGGAGGGCCTACAATGAGCAGTACTTC
>-|TRBV29-1|TRBJ1-2|-
CSAQTGKGVYGYTF
TGCAGCGCCCAAACAGGGAAAGGGGTGTATGGCTACACCTTC
>-|TRBV2|TRBJ2-1|TRBD2
CASSEAGLLHNEQFF
TGTGCCAGCAGTGAAGCGGGACTACTACACAATGAGCAGTTCTTC
>-|TRBV20-1|TRBJ1-6|-
CSAREGRGSYNSPLHF
TGCAGTGCTAGAGAGGGCAGGGGATCTTATAATTCACCCCTCCACTTT
>-|TRBV7-2|TRBJ2-1|TRBD2
CTSSLETSGYNEQFF
TGTACCAGCAGCCTCGAGACTAGCGGCTACAATGAGCAGTTCTTC
>-|TRBV6-1|TRBJ1-4|-
CASSDRTGTNEKLFF
TGTGCCAGCAGTGATCGAACAGGGACTAATGAAAAACTGTTTTTT
>few|TRBV20-1|TRBJ1-5|-
CSVEGSGRNQPQHF
TGCAGTGTTGAAGGATCAGGTCGCAATCAGCCCCAGCATTTT
>-|TRBV5-1|TRBJ1-1|-
CASSLDTSGYTEAFF
TGCGCCAGCAGCTTGGATACGTCCGGCTACACTGAAGCTTTCTTT
>-|TRBV5-1|TRBJ2-5|TRBD2
CASSLDLGLAGETQYF
TGCGCCAGCAGCTTGGATTTGGGACTAGCGGGAGAGACCCAGTACTTC
>few|TRBV7-2|TRBJ1-5|TRBD1
CASSALQGAGQPQHF
TGTGCCAGCAGCGCCTTACAGGGGGCGGGTCAGCCCCAGCATTTT
>-|TRBV6-5|TRBJ2-3|-
CASSYSLGRAGTGTQYF
TGTGCCAGCAGTTACTCGCTCGGGAGGGCCGGGACAGGTACGCAGTATTTT
>-|TRBV9|TRBJ1-3|-
CASSVAAAKGNTIYF
TGTGCCAGCAGCGTAGCTGCCGCCAAGGGAAACACCATATATTTT
>once|TRBV2|TRBJ1-1|-
CASSERGRDTEAFF
TGTGCCAGCAGTGAACGGGGGAGGGACACTGAAGCTTTCTTT
>few|TRBV2|TRBJ2-3|TRBD2
CASMDLAGVGRYAYF
TGTGCCAGCATGGACCTAGCGGGAGTCGGAAGATACGCGTATTTT
>once|TRBV5-1|TRBJ2-7|-
CASSLVGCSYEQYF
TGCGCCAGCAGCTTGGTAGGATGCTCCTACGAGCAGTACTTC
>once|TRBV20-1|TRBJ2-5|TRBD2
CSATRSGRARETQYF
TGCAGTGCTACCCGTAGCGGGAGGGCCAGGGAGACCCAGTACTTC
>-|TRBV10-3|TRBJ2-3|-
CAISDPGVLRLYAYF
TGTGCCATCAGTGACCCCGGGGTCCTCCGCCTATACGCGTATTTT
>-|TRBV4-3|TRBJ2-7|-
CASSQTQRGHEQYF
TGCGCCAGCAGCCAAACTCAGAGGGGCCACGAGCAGTACTTC
>once|TRBV7-9|TRBJ1-4|TRBD1
CASSAGQGGDEKLFF
TGTGCCAGCAGCGCTGGACAGGGGGGAGATGAAAAACTGTTTTTT
>-|TRBV20-1|TRBJ2-4|TRBD2
CSAPRTSGKNIQYF
TGCAGTGCACCACGGACTAGCGGGAAAAACATTCAGTACTTC
>-|TRBV6-5|TRBJ1-1|TRBD1
CASSWSLGQGEAFF
TGTGCCAGCAGTTGGTCCTTGGGACAGGGTGAAGCTTTCTTT
>-|TRBV4-2|TRBJ2-5|-
CASSQETAETQYF
TGTGCCAGCAGCCAAGAAACAGCAGAGACCCAGTACTTC
>few|TRBV12-3/TRBV12-4|TRBJ2-1|TRBD2
CASGRLAGPGDNEQFF
TGTGCCAGCGGGAGACTAGCGGGGCCGGGGGACAATGAGCAGTTCTTC